The clone carrying this TCR beta chain was counted ten times or more. This sample is part of a study of T-cell reconstitution after alpha-beta-depleted transplantation in children. Preparation of the TCRbeta library was carried out with unique molecular identifiers. TCRdb reprocessed the PCR reads with MiXCR, giving one entry per CDR3 protein. The data hold about 70,000 distinct CDR3 sequences, with roughly 11% observed a single time. The V segment lost 4 bases and the J segment 6 bases; nucleotides outside the gene matches: 10. The germline gives CDR1 DFQATT, CDR2 SNEGSKA (reference sequence). The CDR3 is 14 residues long.

The origin of this receptor is a boy between 10 and 17 years old with acute myeloid leukemia, due to receive a stem cell transplant. This specimen was PBMCs, taken before TCRalphabeta/CD19-depleted stem cell transplant. The chain recombines TRBV20-1 with TRBJ2-7; TRBD2 matches 9 bases. The CDR3, as DNA: TGCAGTGCTACCCCCGGGACTAGCAAGACCGAGCAGTACTTC. It is translated as CSATPGTSKTEQYF.